This is a list of T cell receptor beta chains from one sample in a study of vaccination effects on CD4 cells after COVID-19. Their target antigens are unknown. TCRdb's table, derived via immunoSEQ multiplex PCR, lists solely in-frame clones and lacks some. The table records roughly 71,000 clones, under 85% of them present only once. The specimen comprised CD4+ T cells from PBMCs cultured with HCoV-OC43 spike peptides, sampled after COVID-19 vaccination. The receptors come from a human donor who received a COVID-19 vaccine. CDR3s include the opening cysteine and the closing phenylalanine or tryptophan. The D gene is left open where the match is weak. Only part of the rows carry a size: once, few, many, or a class if the clone is expanded.

TRBD2 | TRBJ2-3 | TRBV5-1 | NA | CASSSGLARAADTQYF | TGCGCCAGCAGTTCAGGACTAGCGAGGGCGGCAGATACGCAGTATTTT
NA | TRBJ1-1 | TRBV29-1 | NA | CSVDLGSAEAFF | TGCAGCGTTGATTTGGGATCCGCTGAAGCTTTCTTT
NA | TRBJ1-1 | TRBV14 | NA | CASSQVEGFTEAFF | TGTGCCAGCAGCCAAGTCGAGGGGTTCACTGAAGCTTTCTTT
NA | TRBJ1-3 | TRBV5-1 | NA | CASSPRGDGNTIYF | TGCGCCAGCAGCCCGAGGGGAGATGGAAACACCATATATTTT
NA | TRBJ1-5 | TRBV30 | NA | CACSYSNQPQHF | TGTGCCTGTTCCTATAGCAATCAGCCCCAGCATTTT
NA | TRBJ2-5 | TRBV5-1 | once | CASSLVREGETQYF | TGCGCCAGCAGCTTGGTCCGGGAAGGCGAGACCCAGTACTTC
NA | TRBJ1-6 | TRBV5-8 | NA | CASSRTYSPLHF | TGTGCCAGCAGCCGGACGTATTCACCCCTCCACTTT
TRBD1 | TRBJ2-5 | TRBV7-2 | NA | CASNEQGVEETQYF | TGTGCCAGCAACGAACAGGGGGTTGAAGAGACCCAGTACTTC
NA | TRBJ2-5 | TRBV2 | NA | CASSFGGQVETQYF | TGTGCCAGCAGTTTTGGCGGCCAAGTGGAGACCCAGTACTTC
NA | TRBJ2-3 | TRBV6-2/TRBV6-3 | NA | CASSSPSRHSTDTQYF | TGTGCCAGCAGCTCCCCAAGCAGGCATAGCACAGATACGCAGTATTTT
TRBD2 | TRBJ2-1 | TRBV24-1 | NA | CATSDTGGGAPYNEQFF | TGTGCCACCAGTGATACCGGCGGGGGGGCCCCCTACAATGAGCAGTTCTTC
NA | TRBJ2-1 | TRBV29-1 | NA | CSVDGTFSYNEQFF | TGCAGCGTTGACGGGACTTTCTCCTACAATGAGCAGTTCTTC
NA | TRBJ2-1 | TRBV7-2 | NA | CASSIPGNRYEQFF | TGTGCCAGCAGCATACCCGGGAATCGGTATGAGCAGTTCTTC
NA | TRBJ1-1 | TRBV18 | NA | CASSPTMDRPMNTEAFF | TGTGCCAGCTCACCGACTATGGACAGACCTATGAACACTGAAGCTTTCTTT
NA | TRBJ1-3 | TRBV5-6 | NA | CASSLGVAGNTIYF | TGTGCCAGCAGCTTGGGGGTAGCTGGAAACACCATATATTTT
NA | TRBJ2-1 | TRBV4-1 | NA | CASSQGGAYNEQFF | TGCGCCAGCAGCCAAGGAGGCGCCTACAATGAGCAGTTCTTC
NA | TRBJ2-1 | TRBV30 | once | CAWSGGYNEQFF | TGTGCCTGGAGTGGGGGGTACAATGAGCAGTTCTTC
NA | TRBJ1-5 | TRBV30 | NA | CAWSVARNQPQHF | TGTGCCTGGAGTGTTGCCAGAAATCAGCCCCAGCATTTT
NA | TRBJ1-2 | TRBV5-5 | few | CASSLAPDGYTF | TGTGCCAGCAGCTTGGCCCCGGATGGCTACACCTTC
NA | TRBJ2-1 | TRBV29-1 | few | CSVARPSSYNEQFF | TGCAGCGTTGCGCGGCCGAGCTCCTACAATGAGCAGTTCTTC
TRBD2 | TRBJ2-5 | TRBV24-1 | NA | CATSGSGGAGETQYF | TGTGCCACCAGTGGTAGCGGGGGGGCGGGAGAGACCCAGTACTTC
TRBD1 | TRBJ1-5 | TRBV6-5 | NA | CASSRTGVRNQPQHF | TGTGCCAGCAGTCGGACAGGGGTAAGAAATCAGCCCCAGCATTTT
TRBD1 | TRBJ1-1 | TRBV7-2 | NA | CASSPGQGQGTEAFF | TGTGCCAGCAGCCCCGGACAGGGGCAGGGCACTGAAGCTTTCTTT
NA | TRBJ2-5 | TRBV30 | NA | CAWSVRETQYF | TGTGCCTGGAGTGTCCGAGAGACCCAGTACTTC
NA | TRBJ1-4 | TRBV24-1 | NA | CATSVTTGLGEKLFF | TGTGCCACCAGTGTTACTACAGGGCTTGGTGAAAAACTGTTTTTT
TRBD1 | TRBJ2-2 | TRBV6-5 | few | CASRETGINTGELFF | TGTGCCAGCAGGGAGACAGGGATAAACACCGGGGAGCTGTTTTTT
NA | TRBJ1-2 | TRBV6-5 | NA | CASSYLRRDYGYTF | TGTGCCAGCAGTTACCTCAGGAGGGACTATGGCTACACCTTC
TRBD2 | TRBJ2-3 | TRBV10-1 | NA | CASSFGTSETDTQYF | TGCGCCAGCAGTTTTGGGACTAGCGAAACAGATACGCAGTATTTT
NA | TRBJ1-2 | TRBV28 | once | CASSSLRGANYGYTF | TGTGCCAGCAGTTCCTTGCGCGGGGCTAACTATGGCTACACCTTC
TRBD1 | TRBJ2-3 | TRBV7-9 | NA | CATLRQGISTDTQYF | TGTGCCACCTTGAGACAGGGGATCAGCACAGATACGCAGTATTTT
TRBD1 | TRBJ1-6 | TRBV6-5 | once | CASSYLGQGGNSPLHF | TGTGCCAGCAGTTACTTAGGACAGGGAGGCAATTCACCCCTCCACTTT
NA | TRBJ1-1 | TRBV5-1 | NA | CASSLQATNTEAFF | TGCGCCAGCAGCTTACAGGCCACGAACACTGAAGCTTTCTTT
TRBD1 | TRBJ1-2 | TRBV12-3/TRBV12-4 | few | CASSSQGARGYTF | TGTGCCAGCAGTTCACAGGGGGCAAGGGGCTACACCTTC
NA | TRBJ1-6 | TRBV18 | few | CASSRGLTWSSPLHF | TGTGCCAGCTCCAGGGGTCTGACGTGGAGTTCACCCCTCCACTTT
NA | TRBJ1-3 | TRBV6-5 | NA | CATRWESAIYF | TGTGCCACCCGGTGGGAGAGCGCCATATATTTT
NA | TRBJ2-6 | TRBV7-2 | NA | CASSSMGGVGANVLTF | TGTGCCAGCAGCTCGATGGGGGGTGTTGGGGCCAACGTCCTGACTTTC
NA | TRBJ1-1 | TRBV19 | NA | CASSIFPGLYANTEAFF | TGTGCCAGTAGTATCTTCCCGGGGCTCTACGCGAACACTGAAGCTTTCTTT
NA | TRBJ1-5 | TRBV3-1/TRBV3-2 | NA | CASSQQWGHDQPQHF | TGTGCCAGCAGCCAACAGTGGGGGCACGATCAGCCCCAGCATTTT
TRBD1 | TRBJ1-4 | TRBV30 | NA | CAGMPGQGFNEKLFF | TGTGCCGGCATGCCGGGACAGGGATTTAATGAAAAACTGTTTTTT
NA | TRBJ1-4 | TRBV4-1 | few | CASSQSGRRLDEKLFF | TGCGCCAGCAGCCAAAGCGGGCGGAGGTTGGATGAAAAACTGTTTTTT
NA | TRBJ2-5 | TRBV18 | NA | CASSPGTHETQYF | TGTGCCAGCTCCCCAGGGACACATGAGACCCAGTACTTC
NA | TRBJ1-2 | TRBV5-6 | NA | CASSLTDNYGYTF | TGTGCCAGCAGCTTGACAGATAACTATGGCTACACCTTC
TRBD2 | TRBJ2-1 | TRBV6-1 | NA | CASSDRGLAGVEQFF | TGTGCCAGCAGTGACCGAGGACTAGCGGGGGTTGAGCAGTTCTTC
TRBD1 | TRBJ1-5 | TRBV30 | NA | CAWTPGQRNQPQHF | TGTGCCTGGACCCCGGGACAGAGAAATCAGCCCCAGCATTTT
NA | TRBJ1-2 | TRBV5-1 | NA | CASSSPDGNYGYTF | TGCGCCAGCAGCTCCCCGGACGGAAACTATGGCTACACCTTC
NA | TRBJ1-2 | TRBV6-4 | NA | CASSGGLNYGYTF | TGTGCCAGCAGTGGGGGGCTGAACTATGGCTACACCTTC
TRBD1 | TRBJ2-3 | TRBV5-1 | few | CASSSGTETDTQYF | TGCGCCAGCAGCTCCGGGACAGAAACAGATACGCAGTATTTT
TRBD1 | TRBJ1-5 | TRBV15 | NA | CATSRALSRQGRQPQHF | TGTGCCACCAGCAGAGCTTTAAGTAGACAGGGTCGCCAGCCCCAGCATTTT
TRBD1 | TRBJ1-6 | TRBV6-5 | few | CASTRDRDNSPLHF | TGTGCCAGTACCCGGGACAGGGATAATTCACCCCTCCACTTT
NA | TRBJ1-1 | TRBV7-9 | NA | CASSPGYMEGTEAFF | TGTGCCAGCAGCCCAGGGTATATGGAGGGCACTGAAGCTTTCTTT
NA | TRBJ1-2 | TRBV19 | NA | CASMRAGASGTGYTF | TGTGCCAGTATGAGGGCGGGGGCGTCGGGGACTGGCTACACCTTC
TRBD1 | TRBJ1-1 | TRBV7-2 | NA | CASSLQGARVNTEAFF | TGTGCCAGCAGCTTACAGGGGGCGCGGGTGAACACTGAAGCTTTCTTT
NA | TRBJ1-3 | TRBV19 | NA | CASRPQGGSGNTIYF | TGTGCCAGTAGACCACAAGGGGGCTCTGGAAACACCATATATTTT
TRBD1 | TRBJ1-6 | TRBV4-2 | NA | CASSQRTGPINSPLHF | TGTGCCAGCAGCCAACGGACAGGGCCTATCAATTCACCCCTCCACTTT
TRBD1 | TRBJ2-5 | TRBV3-1/TRBV3-2 | NA | CASSQNPGQGAETQYF | TGTGCCAGCAGCCAAAATCCGGGACAGGGGGCAGAGACCCAGTACTTC